This T cell receptor (beta chain) stems from a study of T cell repertoires in cytomegalovirus infection. Study overall: It was the public TCR beta signatures that indicated both CMV infection and matching HLA type.

TCRdb reprocessed the reads with MiXCR, giving one entry per CDR3 protein. This sample carries 200,000 to 300,000 distinct CDR3 sequences, 9% to 15% of them seen once, and the ten largest clones take 1.5% to 2%. Worth noting for this clonotype: What it recognizes is unknown.

General study points: Cumulative frequency of public TCR beta families picked out carriers of CMV plus the relevant HLA. HLA-C-restricted CMV clonotypes gave the most frequent clonotype in two of eight donors.

CDR1 is ENHRY and CDR2 is SYGVKD in the germline V gene. V shed 10 bases and J 1 base; nucleotides not matched to a gene: 5. This CDR3 has 13 amino acids. Sequencing was carried out using PBMCs. This chain links TRBV10-3 with TRBJ1-1, with 8 bases matching TRBD1. The sequence derives from a human donor in good health (CMV status not recorded). Some clones in this sample may be carry-over from other donors' samples. The chain's CDR3 is CATGQGTNTEAFF. CDR3 bases: TGTGCCACCGGACAGGGAACGAACACTGAAGCTTTCTTT.